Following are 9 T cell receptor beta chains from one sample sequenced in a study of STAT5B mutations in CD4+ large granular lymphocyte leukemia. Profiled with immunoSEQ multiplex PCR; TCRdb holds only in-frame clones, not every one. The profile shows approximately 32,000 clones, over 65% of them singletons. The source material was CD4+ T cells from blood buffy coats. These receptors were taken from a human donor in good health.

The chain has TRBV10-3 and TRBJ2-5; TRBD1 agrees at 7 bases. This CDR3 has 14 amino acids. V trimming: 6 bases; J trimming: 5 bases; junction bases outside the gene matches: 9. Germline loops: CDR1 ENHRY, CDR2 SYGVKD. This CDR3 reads CAIRPDRDGETQYF. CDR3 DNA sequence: TGTGCCATCAGACCCGACAGGGACGGGGAGACCCAGTACTTC.

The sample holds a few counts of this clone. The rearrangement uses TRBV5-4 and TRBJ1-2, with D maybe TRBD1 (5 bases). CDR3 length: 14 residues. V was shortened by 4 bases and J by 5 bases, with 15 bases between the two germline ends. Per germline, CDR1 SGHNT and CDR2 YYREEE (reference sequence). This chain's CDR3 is CASSTAGTVYGYTF. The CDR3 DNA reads TGTGCCAGCAGCACCGCGGGGACGGTTTATGGCTACACCTTC.

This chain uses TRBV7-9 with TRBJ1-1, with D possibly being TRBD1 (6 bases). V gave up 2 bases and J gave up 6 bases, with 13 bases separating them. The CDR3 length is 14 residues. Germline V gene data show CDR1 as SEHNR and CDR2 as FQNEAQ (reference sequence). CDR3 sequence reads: CASSLTGQISEAFF. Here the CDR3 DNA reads TGTGCCAGCAGCTTAACTGGACAGATTTCTGAAGCTTTCTTT.

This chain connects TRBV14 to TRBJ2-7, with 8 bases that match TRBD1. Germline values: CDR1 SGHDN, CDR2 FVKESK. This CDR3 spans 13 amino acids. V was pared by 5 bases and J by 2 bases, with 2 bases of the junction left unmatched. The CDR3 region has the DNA TGTGCCAGCAGCTGGACAGGGCCCTACGAGCAGTACTTC. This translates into CASSWTGPYEQYF.

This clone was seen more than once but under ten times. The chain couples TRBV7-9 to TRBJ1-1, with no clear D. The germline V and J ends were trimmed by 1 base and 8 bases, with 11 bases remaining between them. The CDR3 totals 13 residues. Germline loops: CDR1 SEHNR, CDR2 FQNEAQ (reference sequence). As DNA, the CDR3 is TGTGCCAGCAGCTTAGGCGCGACCGCCGAAGCTTTCTTT. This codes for CASSLGATAEAFF. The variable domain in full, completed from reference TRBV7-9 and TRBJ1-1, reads DTGVSQNPRHKITKRGQNVTFRCDPISEHNRLYWYRQTLGQGPEFLTYFQNEAQLEKSRLLSDRFSAERPKGSFSTLEIQRTEQGDSAMYLCASSLGATAEAFFGQGTRLTVV.

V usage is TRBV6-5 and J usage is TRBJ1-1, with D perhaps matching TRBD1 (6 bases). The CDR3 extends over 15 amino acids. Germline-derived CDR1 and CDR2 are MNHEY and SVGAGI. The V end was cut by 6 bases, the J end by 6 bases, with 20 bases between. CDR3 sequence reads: CASRLGGTGKPEAFF. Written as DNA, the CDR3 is TGTGCCAGCAGGCTAGGGGGAACCGGGAAGCCTGAAGCTTTCTTT.

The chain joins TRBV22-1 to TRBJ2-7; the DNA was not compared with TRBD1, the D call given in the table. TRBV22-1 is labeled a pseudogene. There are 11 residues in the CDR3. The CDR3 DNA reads TGTCCTGGGAGCATTCACTACGAGCAGTACTTC. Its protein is CPGSIHYEQYF.

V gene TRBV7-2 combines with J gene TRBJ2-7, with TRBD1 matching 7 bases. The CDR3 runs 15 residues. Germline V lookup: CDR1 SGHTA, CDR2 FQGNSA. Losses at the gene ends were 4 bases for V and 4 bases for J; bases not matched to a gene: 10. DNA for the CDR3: TGTGCCAGCAGCTCCCGGACAGGCCCGGCGTACGAGCAGTACTTC. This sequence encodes CASSSRTGPAYEQYF.

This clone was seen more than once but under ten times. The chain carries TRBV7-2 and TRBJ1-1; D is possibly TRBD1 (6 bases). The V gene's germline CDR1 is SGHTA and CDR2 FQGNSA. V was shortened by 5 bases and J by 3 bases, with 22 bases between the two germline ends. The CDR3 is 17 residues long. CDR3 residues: CASSPNSPRGADTEAFF. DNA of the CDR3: TGTGCCAGCAGCCCAAACTCCCCGAGGGGGGCGGACACTGAAGCTTTCTTT. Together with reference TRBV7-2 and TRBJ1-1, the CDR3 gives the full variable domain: GAGVSQSPSNKVTEKGKDVELRCDPISGHTALYWYRQSLGQGLEFLIYFQGNSAPDKSGLPSDRFSAERTGGSVSTLTIQRTQQEDSAVYLCASSPNSPRGADTEAFFGQGTRLTVV.